What follows describes a single T cell receptor (beta chain). Its antigen is currently unknown. Here immunoSEQ multiplex PCR was the method, and the copy in TCRdb shows in-frame clones only, minus some. This table has tens of thousands of clones, about 76% appearing once. This entry is derived from a study of a mutant IDH1 vaccine in newly diagnosed glioma. Described time point: week 35, safety follow-up. Every vaccination contained 300 ug of the mutant IDH1 20-mer peptide and was paired with topical imiquimod. The CDR3 length is 12 residues. The V segment lost 1 base and the J segment 15 bases; nucleotides outside the gene matches: 6. From germline, CDR1 is LNHDA and CDR2 SQIVND (reference sequence). Study-wide points: Pseudoprogression showed no apparent link to changes in top peripheral T cell clonotypes.

This receptor was obtained from a woman aged 40 to 50 with glioma. Some clones in this sample may be carry-over from other donors' samples. Sequenced here: PBMCs, sampled from a glioma patient whose treatment included an IDH1 peptide vaccine. The genes are TRBV19 and TRBJ2-1; 7 positions agree with TRBD2. CDR3 sequence reads: CASSIVSGTLFF. As DNA, the CDR3 is TGTGCCAGTAGTATAGTGAGCGGGACTTTGTTCTTC.